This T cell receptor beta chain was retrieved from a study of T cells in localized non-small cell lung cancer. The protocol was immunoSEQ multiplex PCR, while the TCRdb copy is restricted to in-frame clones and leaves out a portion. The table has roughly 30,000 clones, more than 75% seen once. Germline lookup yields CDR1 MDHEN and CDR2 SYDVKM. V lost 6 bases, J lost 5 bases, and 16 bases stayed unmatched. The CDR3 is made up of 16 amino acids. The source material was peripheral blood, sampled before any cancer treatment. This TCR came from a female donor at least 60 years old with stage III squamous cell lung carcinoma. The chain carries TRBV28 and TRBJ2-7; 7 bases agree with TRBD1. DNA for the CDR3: TGTGCCAGCAGACCTCTTAGACAGGGCTTACGGGACGAGCAGTACTTC. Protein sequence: CASRPLRQGLRDEQYF. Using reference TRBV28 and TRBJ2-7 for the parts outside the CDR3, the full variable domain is DVKVTQSSRYLVKRTGEKVFLECVQDMDHENMFWYRQDPGLGLRLIYFSYDVKMKEKGDIPEGYSVSREKKERFSLILESASTNQTSMYLCASRPLRQGLRDEQYFGPGTRLTVT.